This is a list of T cell receptor beta chains from one sample in a study of T cell repertoires in cytomegalovirus infection. Each CDR3 protein is one row after TCRdb ran MiXCR on the reads. The sample consists of hundreds of thousands of distinct CDR3 sequences, approximately 42% of them appearing once. These receptors' antigens are unknown. The specimen comprised cultured PBMCs, sampled from culture after CMV antigen stimulation. The receptors come from a human donor in good health (CMV status not recorded). Some clones in this sample may be carry-over from other donors' samples. CDR3s include the opening cysteine and the closing phenylalanine or tryptophan. The D gene is left open where the match is weak. Clone size is given for some rows only: seen once, a few or many times, or a class if the clone is expanded.

v_gene: TRBV6-5; abundance: .; d_gene: TRBD1; j_gene: TRBJ1-1; CDR3nt: TGTGCCAGCAGTGATACCGGGACAGGTGTAGGCACTGAAGCTTTCTTT; CDR3aa: CASSDTGTGVGTEAFF
v_gene: TRBV6-5; abundance: once; d_gene: TRBD1; j_gene: TRBJ2-3; CDR3nt: TGTGCCAGCAGTTACACCGGGACAGGGGTAGATACGCAGTATTTT; CDR3aa: CASSYTGTGVDTQYF
v_gene: TRBV7-9; abundance: .; d_gene: TRBD1; j_gene: TRBJ2-1; CDR3nt: TGTGCCAGCAGCGCCCTACAGGGGACGCCCTACAATGAGCAGTTCTTC; CDR3aa: CASSALQGTPYNEQFF
v_gene: TRBV9; abundance: .; d_gene: TRBD2; j_gene: TRBJ2-2; CDR3nt: TGTGCCAGCCAAACCGGGACTACGAACACCGGGGAGCTGTTTTTT; CDR3aa: CASQTGTTNTGELFF
v_gene: TRBV6-6; abundance: .; d_gene: TRBD2; j_gene: TRBJ2-7; CDR3nt: TGTGCCAGCAGCCAAACTCTAGCGGGAGGGCCCGGTTACGAGCAGTACTTC; CDR3aa: CASSQTLAGGPGYEQYF
v_gene: TRBV5-5; abundance: .; d_gene: .; j_gene: TRBJ2-4; CDR3nt: TGTGCCAGCAGCACCCTAGGACGCAAAAACATTCAGTACTTC; CDR3aa: CASSTLGRKNIQYF
v_gene: TRBV28; abundance: few; d_gene: TRBD1; j_gene: TRBJ1-1; CDR3nt: TGTGCCAGCCGGGTGGAGACAGGGGGTAGATCTGAAGCTTTCTTT; CDR3aa: CASRVETGGRSEAFF
v_gene: TRBV7-2; abundance: .; d_gene: .; j_gene: TRBJ2-5; CDR3nt: TGTGCCAGCCGCCCAGGCAATCTAGAGACCCAGTACTTC; CDR3aa: CASRPGNLETQYF
v_gene: TRBV15; abundance: few; d_gene: .; j_gene: TRBJ2-6; CDR3nt: TGTGCCACCGAACCCGCTGGACGGATCTCTGGGGCCAACGTCCTGACTTTC; CDR3aa: CATEPAGRISGANVLTF
v_gene: TRBV19; abundance: .; d_gene: .; j_gene: TRBJ2-4; CDR3nt: TGTGCCAGTAGGGTGACAGGCCTCGCTGTAGCCAAAAACATTCAGTACTTC; CDR3aa: CASRVTGLAVAKNIQYF
v_gene: TRBV7-9; abundance: few; d_gene: .; j_gene: TRBJ2-2; CDR3nt: TGTGCCAGCAGCTTAGACGGGATCTTGGCCGGGGAGCTGTTTTTT; CDR3aa: CASSLDGILAGELFF
v_gene: TRBV7-2; abundance: many; d_gene: .; j_gene: TRBJ2-6; CDR3nt: TGTGCCAGCAGCCCCAGGGTGTCCGGGGCCAACGTCCTGACTTTC; CDR3aa: CASSPRVSGANVLTF
v_gene: TRBV28; abundance: few; d_gene: .; j_gene: TRBJ2-5; CDR3nt: TGTGCCAGCAGTGTCCCCCGGGACCAAGAGACCCAGTACTTC; CDR3aa: CASSVPRDQETQYF
v_gene: TRBV27; abundance: .; d_gene: .; j_gene: TRBJ1-2; CDR3nt: TGTGCCAGCAGACCCTACAGGAATAACTATGGCTACACCTTC; CDR3aa: CASRPYRNNYGYTF
v_gene: TRBV5-4; abundance: .; d_gene: TRBD1; j_gene: TRBJ1-1; CDR3nt: TGTGCCAGCAGCCGAGGACAGGACACTGAAGCTTTCTTT; CDR3aa: CASSRGQDTEAFF
v_gene: TRBV12-3/TRBV12-4; abundance: .; d_gene: .; j_gene: TRBJ1-2; CDR3nt: TGTGCCAGCAGTTTATCCGGACAGTATGGCTACACCTTC; CDR3aa: CASSLSGQYGYTF
v_gene: TRBV12-3/TRBV12-4; abundance: .; d_gene: TRBD2; j_gene: TRBJ2-1; CDR3nt: TGTGCCAGCAGTTTTCTAGCGGCCTTAGTAAATGAGCAGTTCTTC; CDR3aa: CASSFLAALVNEQFF
v_gene: TRBV7-2; abundance: many; d_gene: .; j_gene: TRBJ2-3; CDR3nt: TGTGCCAGCAGCTGGCGCAGGGCGGGTACGCAGTATTTT; CDR3aa: CASSWRRAGTQYF
v_gene: TRBV18; abundance: .; d_gene: .; j_gene: TRBJ2-5; CDR3nt: TGTGCCAGCTCACCCACCGAGCGAGAGACCCAGTACTTC; CDR3aa: CASSPTERETQYF
v_gene: TRBV7-2; abundance: once; d_gene: TRBD2; j_gene: TRBJ2-3; CDR3nt: TGTGCCAGCAGCCGGAGCGGGGGGACCACAGATACGCAGTATTTT; CDR3aa: CASSRSGGTTDTQYF
v_gene: TRBV6-1; abundance: .; d_gene: .; j_gene: TRBJ2-7; CDR3nt: TGTGCCAGCAGTGACCTGGTGAACCTCAGGTCCTACGAGCAGTACTTC; CDR3aa: CASSDLVNLRSYEQYF
v_gene: TRBV7-6; abundance: .; d_gene: TRBD2; j_gene: TRBJ2-1; CDR3nt: TGTGCCAGCAGCTTAGGGGCTAGCGGGAGCACTGAGCAGTTCTTC; CDR3aa: CASSLGASGSTEQFF
v_gene: TRBV5-6; abundance: .; d_gene: .; j_gene: TRBJ2-7; CDR3nt: TGTGCCAGCAGCCTCCTGACAGGCCCGACACCCTACGAGCAGTACTTC; CDR3aa: CASSLLTGPTPYEQYF
v_gene: TRBV10-3; abundance: .; d_gene: .; j_gene: TRBJ1-5; CDR3nt: TGTGCCATCAGTGACGGGGACTATCAGCCCCAGCATTTT; CDR3aa: CAISDGDYQPQHF
v_gene: TRBV29-1; abundance: .; d_gene: .; j_gene: TRBJ2-1; CDR3nt: TGCAGCGGTACGACAGGTCTTAAGGACAATGAGCAGTTCTTC; CDR3aa: CSGTTGLKDNEQFF
v_gene: TRBV7-2; abundance: .; d_gene: .; j_gene: TRBJ2-3; CDR3nt: TGTGCCAGCAGTCCTATTGGGGGTACGCAGTATTTT; CDR3aa: CASSPIGGTQYF
v_gene: TRBV7-9; abundance: few; d_gene: .; j_gene: TRBJ2-5; CDR3nt: TGTGCCAGCAGCCCAGCGCGCCCACAAGAGACCCAGTACTTC; CDR3aa: CASSPARPQETQYF
v_gene: TRBV19; abundance: .; d_gene: TRBD2; j_gene: TRBJ2-1; CDR3nt: TGTGCCAGTAGTATGGGGGCGGGGGGAGGTGGTCACAATGAGCAGTTCTTC; CDR3aa: CASSMGAGGGGHNEQFF
v_gene: TRBV7-7; abundance: few; d_gene: .; j_gene: TRBJ2-5; CDR3nt: TGTGCCAGCAGCCCAGGATTGCTGTACCAAGAGACCCAGTACTTC; CDR3aa: CASSPGLLYQETQYF
v_gene: TRBV19; abundance: .; d_gene: .; j_gene: TRBJ1-6; CDR3nt: TGTGCCAGTAGTATCGCTCCCGGAAATAATTCACCCCTCCACTTT; CDR3aa: CASSIAPGNNSPLHF
v_gene: TRBV28; abundance: .; d_gene: .; j_gene: TRBJ2-7; CDR3nt: TGTGCCAGCAGTTTATACCGGGGGACGGACGAGCAGTACTTC; CDR3aa: CASSLYRGTDEQYF
v_gene: TRBV11-2; abundance: .; d_gene: .; j_gene: TRBJ2-7; CDR3nt: TGTGCCAGCAGCTTAGGGGGCCAGGGCGAGCAGTACTTC; CDR3aa: CASSLGGQGEQYF
v_gene: TRBV7-6; abundance: .; d_gene: .; j_gene: TRBJ1-2; CDR3nt: TGTGCCAGCAGCTTAATGGCCAGGGATTCGGACTACACCTTC; CDR3aa: CASSLMARDSDYTF
v_gene: TRBV12-3/TRBV12-4; abundance: .; d_gene: TRBD1; j_gene: TRBJ2-1; CDR3nt: TGTGCCAGCAGTCCTCCGGGACAGGGGATGAATGAGCAGTTCTTC; CDR3aa: CASSPPGQGMNEQFF
v_gene: TRBV12-3/TRBV12-4; abundance: few; d_gene: .; j_gene: TRBJ1-1; CDR3nt: TGTGCCAGCAGTGGCACGGACAGAAGGAACACTGAAGCTTTCTTT; CDR3aa: CASSGTDRRNTEAFF
v_gene: TRBV20-1; abundance: .; d_gene: .; j_gene: TRBJ2-7; CDR3nt: TGCAGTGCCCTTCCCAGGGGTTACCCTCGGCGACCCTACGAGCAGTACTTC; CDR3aa: CSALPRGYPRRPYEQYF
v_gene: TRBV6-1; abundance: .; d_gene: TRBD2; j_gene: TRBJ2-5; CDR3nt: TGTGCCAGCAGGCTAGCGGGCCAAGAGACCCAGTACTTC; CDR3aa: CASRLAGQETQYF
v_gene: TRBV7-2; abundance: few; d_gene: .; j_gene: TRBJ2-1; CDR3nt: TGTGCCAGCAGCATCCTCTCCCGCGGGTGGGGCAATGAGCAGTTCTTC; CDR3aa: CASSILSRGWGNEQFF
v_gene: TRBV18; abundance: few; d_gene: .; j_gene: TRBJ2-7; CDR3nt: TGTGCCAGCTCACTACGGGACGCCTACGAGCAGTACTTC; CDR3aa: CASSLRDAYEQYF
v_gene: TRBV27; abundance: .; d_gene: .; j_gene: TRBJ1-2; CDR3nt: TGTGCCAGCAGTTTCTTCAGGGGAGGCCACAGCTATGGCTACACCTTC; CDR3aa: CASSFFRGGHSYGYTF
v_gene: TRBV12-3/TRBV12-4; abundance: once; d_gene: .; j_gene: TRBJ1-4; CDR3nt: TGTGCCAGCAGCTTAGCACAGGGAGGACTTGGGGAAGAAAAACTGTTTTTT; CDR3aa: CASSLAQGGLGEEKLFF
v_gene: TRBV12-3/TRBV12-4; abundance: .; d_gene: .; j_gene: TRBJ2-1; CDR3nt: TGTGCCAGCAGTACAACATATGACCCCGCAGGGGAGCAGTTCTTC; CDR3aa: CASSTTYDPAGEQFF
v_gene: TRBV7-2; abundance: .; d_gene: TRBD2; j_gene: TRBJ2-7; CDR3nt: TGTGCCAGCAGCGGGCGGGGGGCCACCGAGCAGTACTTC; CDR3aa: CASSGRGATEQYF